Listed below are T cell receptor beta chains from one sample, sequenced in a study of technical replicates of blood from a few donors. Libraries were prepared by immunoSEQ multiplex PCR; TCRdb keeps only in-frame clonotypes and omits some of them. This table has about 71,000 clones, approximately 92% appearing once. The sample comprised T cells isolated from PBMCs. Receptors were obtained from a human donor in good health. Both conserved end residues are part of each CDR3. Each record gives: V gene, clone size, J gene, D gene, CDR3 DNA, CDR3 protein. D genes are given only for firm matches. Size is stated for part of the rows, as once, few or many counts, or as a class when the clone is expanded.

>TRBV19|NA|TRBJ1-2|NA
TGTGCCAGTAGAGGTTCTGGGGCCACCCGCTTC
CASRGSGATRF
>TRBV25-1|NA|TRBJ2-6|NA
TGTGCCAGCAGTGCGCTAAGCTCTGGGGCCAACGTCCTGACTTTC
CASSALSSGANVLTF
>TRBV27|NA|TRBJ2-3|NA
TGTGCCAGCAGCACAGGTGTCACGCAGTATTTT
CASSTGVTQYF
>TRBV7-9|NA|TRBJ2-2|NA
TGTGCCAGCAGCTTAGGGACTTCTTACACCGGGGAGCTGTTTTTT
CASSLGTSYTGELFF
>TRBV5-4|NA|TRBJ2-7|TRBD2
TGTGCCAGCAGCTTGGTAGCGGGAGGGTCCTACGAGCAGTACTTC
CASSLVAGGSYEQYF
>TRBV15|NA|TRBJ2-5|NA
TGTGCCACCAGCAGATCCACCCGGGAGCGAGAGACCCAGTACTTC
CATSRSTRERETQYF
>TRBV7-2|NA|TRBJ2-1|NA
TGTGCCAGCAGCTTAGGGCGGAACAATGAGCAGTTCTTC
CASSLGRNNEQFF
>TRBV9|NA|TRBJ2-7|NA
TGTGCCAGCAGCGTAGACGGTGGTACCTACGAGCAGTACTTC
CASSVDGGTYEQYF
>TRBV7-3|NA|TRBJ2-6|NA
TGTGCCAGCAGCTTACTTGCGGTCTCTGGGGCCAACGTCCTGACTTTC
CASSLLAVSGANVLTF
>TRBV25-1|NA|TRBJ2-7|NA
TGTGCCAGCAGTGAGCAGGGTTACGAGCAGTACTTC
CASSEQGYEQYF
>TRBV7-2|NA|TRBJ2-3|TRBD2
TGTGCCAGCAGCCCCGGACTAGCGGGATGGTCCACAGATACGCAGTATTTT
CASSPGLAGWSTDTQYF
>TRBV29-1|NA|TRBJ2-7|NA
TGCAGCGTCCGACTGTTAGCCTACGAGCAGTACTTC
CSVRLLAYEQYF
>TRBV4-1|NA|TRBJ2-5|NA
TGCGCCAGCAGCCCGGGCTTCGGAGCGGTTTTGGGAGAGACCCAGTACTTC
CASSPGFGAVLGETQYF
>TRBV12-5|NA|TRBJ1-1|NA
TGTGCTAGTGGCCTCGGGGACTACACTGAAGCTTTCTTT
CASGLGDYTEAFF
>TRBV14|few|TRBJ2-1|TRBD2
TGTGCCAGCAGCCAAGAAGGCTGGACTAGCGGGCCCTACAATGAGCAGTTCTTC
CASSQEGWTSGPYNEQFF
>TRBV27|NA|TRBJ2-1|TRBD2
TGTGCCAGCAGTTTATTTAGCGGGAGTTACAATGAGCAGTTCTTC
CASSLFSGSYNEQFF
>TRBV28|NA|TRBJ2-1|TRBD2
TGTGCCAGCAGTTTACTAGCGGGGGTCTACAATGAGCAGTTCTTC
CASSLLAGVYNEQFF
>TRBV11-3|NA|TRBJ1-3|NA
TGTGCCAGCAGCTTAGGGGGGCCTTGGATGCTCGGAAACACCATATATTTT
CASSLGGPWMLGNTIYF
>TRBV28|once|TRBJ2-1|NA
TGTGCCAGCAGTATATTCGTCAGCTCCTACAATGAGCAGTTCTTC
CASSIFVSSYNEQFF
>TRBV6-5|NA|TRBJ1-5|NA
TGTGCCAGCAGAATCATTTCGCGTCAGCCCCAGCATTTT
CASRIISRQPQHF
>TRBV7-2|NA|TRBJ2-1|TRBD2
TGTGCCAGCAGCCTCTCGAGCGGGAACTACAATGAGCAGTTCTTC
CASSLSSGNYNEQFF
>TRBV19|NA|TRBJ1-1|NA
TGTGCCAGTAGTGCACCTATGACTGAAGCTTTCTTT
CASSAPMTEAFF
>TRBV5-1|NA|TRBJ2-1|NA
TGCGCCACAGGGTTATCCTACAATGAGCAGTTCTTC
CATGLSYNEQFF
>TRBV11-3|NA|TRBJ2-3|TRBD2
TGTGCCAGCAGCTTAGGACTAGCGGTCACAGATACGCAGTATTTT
CASSLGLAVTDTQYF
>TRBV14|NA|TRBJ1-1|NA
TGTGCCAGCAGCCAAGATACGGTCCCTCCACGGGTGAACACTGAAGCTTTCTTT
CASSQDTVPPRVNTEAFF
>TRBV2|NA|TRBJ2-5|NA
TGTGCCAGCAGTGAAGTAGCGCCTGGGTCCCAAGAGACCCAGTACTTC
CASSEVAPGSQETQYF
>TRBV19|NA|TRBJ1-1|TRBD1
TGTGCCAGTAGTATTAACAGGGGGGAAGGTGAAGCTTTCTTT
CASSINRGEGEAFF
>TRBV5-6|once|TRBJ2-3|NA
TGTGCCAGCAGCTTCGGGACTGCTGGGAGCGCAGATACGCAGTATTTT
CASSFGTAGSADTQYF
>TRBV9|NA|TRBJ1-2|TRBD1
TGTGCCAGCAGCGATGGACAGGGGGTATCTAACTATGGCTACACCTTC
CASSDGQGVSNYGYTF
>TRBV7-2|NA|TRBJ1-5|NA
TGTGCCAGCAGCTTCAGCAGGGGACAAAATCAGCCCCAGCATTTT
CASSFSRGQNQPQHF
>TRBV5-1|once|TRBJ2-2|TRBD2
TGCGCCAGCAGCTTGGAGTCCAGCGGGAGAGGAACCGGGGAGCTGTTTTTT
CASSLESSGRGTGELFF
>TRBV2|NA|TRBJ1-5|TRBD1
TGTGCCAGCAGTGAAACAGGGGATCAGCCCCAGCATTTT
CASSETGDQPQHF
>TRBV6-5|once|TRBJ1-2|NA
TGTGCCAGCAGTTTAGGAGAAGTCTATGGCTACACCTTC
CASSLGEVYGYTF
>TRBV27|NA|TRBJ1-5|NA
TGTGCCAGCAGTCCCAAGGACAGTTCTACTCAGCCCCAGCATTTT
CASSPKDSSTQPQHF
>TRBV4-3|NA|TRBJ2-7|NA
TGCGCCAGCAGCCAAGAGGACAGATTCTACGAGCAGTACTTC
CASSQEDRFYEQYF
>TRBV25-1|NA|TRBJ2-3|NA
TGTGCCACTGAGTTGGGGAGTAGAGATACGCAGTATTTT
CATELGSRDTQYF
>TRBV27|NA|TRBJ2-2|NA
TGTGCCAGCAGTTTGTCAGGGTACGGGGAGCTGTTTTTT
CASSLSGYGELFF
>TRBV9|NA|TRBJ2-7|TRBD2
TGTGCCAGCAGCGGCGAACTAGCGGGAGGCAACGAGCAGTACTTC
CASSGELAGGNEQYF
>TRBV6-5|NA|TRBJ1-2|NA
TGTGCCAGCAGTTACTCCCTTGGGGGCGCTGGTGGCTACACCTTC
CASSYSLGGAGGYTF
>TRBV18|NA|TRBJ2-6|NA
TGTGCCAGCTCACCGGTTCCCAGGAACGCCTGGGCCAACGTCCTGACTTTC
CASSPVPRNAWANVLTF